The 23 T cell receptor beta chains below were found in one sample sequenced in a study of T-cell reconstitution after alpha-beta-depleted transplantation in children. Unique molecular identifiers tagged the TCRbeta library. TCRdb reprocessed the PCR reads via MiXCR and lists one record per CDR3 protein. The table has 420,000 or so distinct CDR3 sequences, roughly 11% seen once. The sample was PBMCs from the stem cell graft donor, taken from the stem cell graft. These receptors all come from a human donor who donated a stem cell graft to a child with acute myeloid leukemia.

This clonotype was observed at least ten times. V usage is TRBV29-1 and J usage is TRBJ1-1, with D hard to call. With 6 bases removed from V and 0 bases from J, the gap between germline ends came to 11 bases. This CDR3 spans 13 amino acids. Looked up from germline, CDR1 is SQVTM and CDR2 is ANQGSEA. As DNA, the CDR3 is TGCAGCGTCCCGGTGGGCCTGAACACTGAAGCTTTCTTT. Protein: CSVPVGLNTEAFF. The variable domain in full, completed from reference TRBV29-1 and TRBJ1-1, reads SAVISQKPSRDICQRGTSLTIQCQVDSQVTMMFWYRQQPGQSLTLIATANQGSEATYESGFVIDKFPISRPNLTFSTLTVSNMSPEDSSIYLCSVPVGLNTEAFFGQGTRLTVV.

This clonotype was seen repeatedly, ten times or more. This chain connects TRBV7-2 to TRBJ2-7; D is ambiguous. This CDR3 has 13 amino acids. Per the germline V gene, CDR1 is SGHTA and CDR2 is FQGNSA. V lost 2 bases and J 4 bases, leaving 9 bases between the germline ends. CDR3 nucleotide sequence: TGTGCCAGCAGCTTAACGGAACATTACGAGCAGTACTTC. This sequence encodes CASSLTEHYEQYF.

The chain carries TRBV9 and TRBJ1-1; TRBD1 is a possible D gene (5 bases). The germline gives CDR1 SGDLS, CDR2 YYNGEE. The CDR3 covers 17 residues. V was shortened by 0 bases and J by 2 bases, with 17 bases between the two germline ends. The CDR3 region has the DNA TGTGCCAGCAGCGTAGGGGTTCAGGGAGCGATCAACACTGAAGCTTTCTTT. Residues: CASSVGVQGAINTEAFF.

This clonotype was detected only a few times. The chain has TRBV15 and TRBJ1-1, with a tentative D call TRBD1 (6 bases). In germline, CDR1 is LNHNV, CDR2 YYDKDF (reference sequence). There are 15 residues in the CDR3. Trimming removed 0 bases from V and 6 bases from J, with 14 bases in between. The CDR3 coding sequence is TGTGCCACCAGCAGAGATGTACAGGGAAATGCTGAAGCTTTCTTT. The encoded protein is CATSRDVQGNAEAFF. The full variable domain, rest sourced from reference TRBV15 and TRBJ1-1, is DAMVIQNPRYQVTQFGKPVTLSCSQTLNHNVMYWYQQKSSQAPKLLFHYYDKDFNNEADTPDNFQSRRPNTSFCFLDIRSPGLGDTAMYLCATSRDVQGNAEAFFGQGTRLTVV.

This clonotype appeared a few times. The chain links TRBV5-5 to TRBJ1-2, with D perhaps TRBD1 (5 bases). The CDR3 has 15 residues. Germline CDR1 reads SGHKS; CDR2 reads YYEKEE (reference sequence). V was shortened by 0 bases and J by 2 bases, with 11 bases between the two germline ends. CDR3 protein: CASSLAGSMNYGYTF. The CDR3 DNA sequence: TGTGCCAGCAGCTTGGCAGGGAGTATGAACTATGGCTACACCTTC.

In DNA, the CDR3 is TGTGCCAGCAGCTTAACTAGCGGGGGCTTTTACAATGAGCAGTTCTTC. This translates into CASSLTSGGFYNEQFF. The gene calls are TRBV7-2 and TRBJ2-1; 11 bases align to TRBD2. The CDR3 covers 16 residues. V lost 2 bases, J lost 4 bases, and 4 bases stayed unmatched. Germline values: CDR1 SGHTA, CDR2 FQGNSA.

J is TRBJ1-1 and V is TRBV7-9; 7 nucleotides match TRBD1. Germline V CDR1 and CDR2: SEHNR, FQNEAQ (reference sequence). V trimming: 4 bases; J trimming: 2 bases; junction bases outside the gene matches: 7. CDR3 size: 15 residues. The CDR3 DNA reads TGTGCCAGCAGCTCACAGGGGACCATAAACACTGAAGCTTTCTTT. Protein sequence: CASSSQGTINTEAFF.

The rearrangement uses TRBV4-1 and TRBJ1-5, with TRBD1 matching over 8 bases. The length of the CDR3 is 15 residues. The V segment lost 2 bases and the J segment 7 bases; nucleotides outside the gene matches: 7. Germline CDR1 reads MGHRA; CDR2 reads YSYEKL. The CDR3 coding sequence is TGCGCCAGCAGCCAATTGGTCAGGGGGCGGCAGCCCCAGCATTTT. The encoded protein is CASSQLVRGRQPQHF.

The CDR3 is CAIRSGRRETQYF. The CDR3 nucleotides read TGTGCCATCAGGTCTGGACGGCGGGAGACCCAGTACTTC. J is TRBJ2-5 and V is TRBV10-3, with unresolved D. Germline CDR1 ENHRY, CDR2 SYGVKD. V shed 6 bases and J shed 5 bases, with 13 bases lying between them. This CDR3 spans 13 amino acids.

V usage is TRBV3-1 and J usage is TRBJ1-2, with 8 bases that match TRBD1. Trimming at V came to 2 bases and at J to 4 bases, leaving 3 bases not matched to a gene. This CDR3 is 14 amino acids long. CDR1 and CDR2 from the germline V gene are LGHDT and YNNKEL (reference sequence). CDR3 amino acids: CASSQYGQGYGYTF. CDR3 nucleotides: TGTGCCAGCAGCCAATACGGACAGGGCTATGGCTACACCTTC.

This clonotype was seen a few times. The rearrangement uses TRBV20-1 and TRBJ2-3; maybe TRBD2 (6 bases). From germline, CDR1 is DFQATT and CDR2 SNEGSKA (reference sequence). The CDR3 consists of 14 residues. V lost 0 bases to trimming and J lost 3 bases, with 10 bases between them. The CDR3 bases are TGCAGTGCTAGAGATCTCGGGGGTACAGATACGCAGTATTTT. Protein: CSARDLGGTDTQYF.

V and J are TRBV4-1 and TRBJ2-6; no clear D gene. The CDR3 has 18 residues. The germline CDR1 and CDR2 sequences are MGHRA and YSYEKL. Between the trimmed V and J ends, which lost 1 base and 0 bases, there was a span of 13 bases. CDR3 protein: CASSQGMATSSGANVLTF. The DNA for the CDR3 is TGCGCCAGCAGCCAAGGGATGGCCACGAGCTCTGGGGCCAACGTCCTGACTTTC.

J is TRBJ1-1 and V is TRBV20-1; D is unclear. Trimming shortened V by 5 bases and J by 0 bases, and 16 bases separated the two germline ends. The CDR3 runs 15 residues. The germline gives CDR1 DFQATT, CDR2 SNEGSKA (reference sequence). The CDR3 loop is CSALEPGRMNTEAFF. DNA for the CDR3: TGCAGTGCTCTCGAGCCCGGGCGGATGAACACTGAAGCTTTCTTT.

J is TRBJ2-1 and V is TRBV29-1; 10 bases are a match to TRBD2. Germline values: CDR1 SQVTM, CDR2 ANQGSEA. The V segment lost 5 bases and the J segment 1 base; nucleotides outside the gene matches: 8. The CDR3 totals 16 residues. CDR3 sequence (DNA): TGCAGCGTTTCTAGCGGGAGTTCTGCTTCCTACAATGAGCAGTTCTTC. Encoded protein: CSVSSGSSASYNEQFF.

The chain has TRBV5-4 and TRBJ2-7, with a possible D match to TRBD1 (5 bases). Germline V lookup: CDR1 SGHNT, CDR2 YYREEE (reference sequence). V was clipped by 0 bases and J by 6 bases, with 10 bases between them. The CDR3 extends over 13 amino acids. The CDR3 loop is CASSLGQGREQYF. The CDR3 region has the DNA TGTGCCAGCAGCTTGGGGCAGGGTCGCGAGCAGTACTTC. Combining the CDR3 with reference TRBV5-4 and TRBJ2-7 gives the whole variable domain ETGVTQSPTHLIKTRGQQVTLRCSSQSGHNTVSWYQQALGQGPQFIFQYYREEENGRGNFPPRFSGLQFPNYSSELNVNALELDDSALYLCASSLGQGREQYFGPGTRLTVT.

The chain uses TRBV7-9 and TRBJ1-4; D uncertain. The CDR3 totals 11 residues. Trimming shortened V by 3 bases and J by 8 bases, and 4 bases separated the two germline ends. The V gene's germline CDR1 is SEHNR and CDR2 FQNEAQ (reference sequence). In nucleotides, the CDR3 is TGTGCCAGCAGCTTCCAGGAAAAACTGTTTTTT. It is translated as CASSFQEKLFF. The whole variable domain, remainder taken from reference TRBV7-9 and TRBJ1-4, is DTGVSQNPRHKITKRGQNVTFRCDPISEHNRLYWYRQTLGQGPEFLTYFQNEAQLEKSRLLSDRFSAERPKGSFSTLEIQRTEQGDSAMYLCASSFQEKLFFGSGTQLSVL.

The rearrangement uses TRBV20-1 and TRBJ1-4; perhaps TRBD1 as D (5 bases). Germline loops: CDR1 DFQATT, CDR2 SNEGSKA (reference sequence). V shed 2 bases and J shed 5 bases, with 12 bases lying between them. This CDR3 contains 14 residues. CDR3 protein: CSARSTVSNEKLFF. Here the CDR3 DNA reads TGCAGTGCTAGATCGACAGTAAGCAATGAAAAACTGTTTTTT.

The genes are TRBV12-3 or TRBV12-4 and TRBJ1-5, with D possibly matching TRBD1 (5 bases). The CDR3 has 15 residues. Trimming removed 3 bases at V and 3 bases at J, with 12 bases between. The CDR3 here is CASSFRRGPNQPQHF. The CDR3 nucleotides are TGTGCCAGCAGTTTTCGGAGGGGTCCCAATCAGCCCCAGCATTTT.

CDR3 amino acids: CAWRRIQAFF. CDR3 in DNA: TGTGCCTGGAGAAGGATTCAAGCTTTCTTT. The rearrangement joins TRBV30 to TRBJ1-1; D is undetermined. Trimming removed 3 bases at V and 9 bases at J, with 8 bases between. The length of the CDR3 is 10 residues. Germline assignment: CDR1 GTSNPN and CDR2 SVGIG (reference sequence).

This clonotype was counted only a few times. V and J are TRBV7-9 and TRBJ2-4; no definite D call. The CDR3 covers 13 residues. Germline CDR1 SEHNR, CDR2 FQNEAQ (reference sequence). V lost 2 bases and J lost 9, with 11 bases in between. The CDR3 region has the DNA TGTGCCAGCAGCTTACTGGTCCTGAGCATTCAGTACTTC. The encoded protein is CASSLLVLSIQYF.

V is TRBV20-1 and J is TRBJ2-1, with D maybe TRBD2 (6 bases). The CDR3 is 13 residues long. Between the trimmed V and J ends, which lost 6 bases and 7 bases, there was a span of 16 bases. The V gene's germline CDR1 is DFQATT and CDR2 SNEGSKA (reference sequence). This CDR3 is CSADTSNTNEQFF. The DNA for the CDR3 is TGCAGTGCGGATACTAGCAACACAAATGAGCAGTTCTTC.

Only a few counts were recorded for this clonotype. The genes are TRBV6-2 or TRBV6-3 and TRBJ2-5, with D unresolved. V was pared by 7 bases and J by 2 bases, with 11 bases between. The length of the CDR3 is 13 residues. Germline-derived CDR1 and CDR2 are MNHEY and SVGEGT. CDR3 sequence reads: CASTKINQETQYF. CDR3 nucleotide sequence: TGTGCCAGCACCAAGATAAATCAAGAGACCCAGTACTTC.

The J gene is TRBJ2-2, the V gene TRBV5-6, with a tentative D call TRBD2 (6 bases). The CDR3 has 15 residues. V was shortened by 4 bases and J by 1 base, with 11 bases between the two germline ends. Germline V gene lookup returns CDR1 SGHDT and CDR2 YYEEEE. For the CDR3, the DNA is TGTGCCAGCAGCCTACCGGGACTGAACACCGGGGAGCTGTTTTTT. Its translation: CASSLPGLNTGELFF.